A single sample gave rise to the 9 T cell receptor beta chains below, sequenced in a study of blood T cells in healthy people across ages. Primers used in a second PCR of roughly 6 to 12 cycles were a sample-barcoded 5' primer and a J-beta primer mix. TCRdb re-called the 5' RACE reads through MiXCR, storing one row per CDR3 protein. The table records 1.2 million to 1.5 million distinct CDR3 sequences, around 39% of them present only once. Sequenced input: blood. Receptors were obtained from a young woman in good health.

This rearrangement joins TRBV5-4 to TRBJ2-3, with D possibly matching TRBD2 (5 bases). Trimming removed 0 bases at V and 2 bases at J, with 7 bases between. CDR1 is SGHNT and CDR2 is YYREEE in the germline V gene (reference sequence). The CDR3 runs 14 residues. This CDR3 reads CASSLDDYTDTQYF. In DNA form, the CDR3 reads TGTGCCAGCAGCTTGGACGACTACACAGATACGCAGTATTTT.

V usage is TRBV7-9 and J usage is TRBJ1-2; TRBD1 agrees at 11 bases. The germline V gene encodes CDR1 SEHNR and CDR2 FQNEAQ (reference sequence). CDR3 length equals 17 residues. With 4 bases clipped from V and 8 bases from J, the junction kept 15 bases outside the gene matches. The CDR3 DNA sequence: TGTGCCAGCAGCTCGACGGACAGGGGGCCCGGTTATTACGGCTACACCTTC. It yields the protein CASSSTDRGPGYYGYTF.

This clonotype was seen more than once but under ten times. This sequence joins TRBV24-1 and TRBJ2-5, with a possible D match to TRBD1 (6 bases). From germline, CDR1 is KGHDR and CDR2 SFDVKD. This CDR3 is 18 amino acids long. V was trimmed by 4 bases and J by 0 bases, leaving 20 bases between them. CDR3 amino acids: CATSDNTKDSEHQETQYF. The CDR3 DNA follows: TGTGCCACCAGTGACAATACTAAGGACAGCGAACACCAAGAGACCCAGTACTTC.

J is TRBJ2-1 and V is TRBV15; tentatively, D is TRBD2 (5 bases). The germline V and J ends were trimmed by 0 bases and 8 bases, with 17 bases remaining between them. Germline-derived CDR1 and CDR2 are LNHNV and YYDKDF (reference sequence). The CDR3 is 16 residues long. CDR3 region: CATSRDPGLLSDEQFF. The CDR3 nucleotides are TGTGCCACCAGCAGAGATCCAGGACTCCTATCTGATGAGCAGTTCTTC.

This clonotype came up a few times. V is TRBV6-2 or TRBV6-3 and J is TRBJ1-6; no firm D call. V lost 6 bases to trimming and J lost 14 bases, with 14 bases between them. This CDR3 spans 12 amino acids. Germline CDR1 and CDR2: MNHEY and SVGEGT. CDR3 residues: CASSSPMVALHF. The CDR3 DNA follows: TGTGCCAGCAGCTCCCCCATGGTGGCCCTCCACTTT.

This clonotype was counted a few times. This chain links TRBV12-5 with TRBJ1-2; TRBD1 is a possible D gene (5 bases). V lost 4 bases and J 5 bases, leaving 14 bases between the germline ends. The germline V gene encodes CDR1 LGHNT and CDR2 FRNRAP. CDR3 length: 14 amino acids. The CDR3 coding sequence is TGTGCTAGTGGTTACGGGACGGCAATTTATGGCTACACCTTC. Residues: CASGYGTAIYGYTF.

J is TRBJ1-1 and V is TRBV29-1; TRBD1 might be the D (5 bases). This CDR3 region has 16 residues. V was clipped by 3 bases and J by 2 bases, with 19 bases between them. Germline assignment: CDR1 SQVTM and CDR2 ANQGSEA. CDR3 coding DNA: TGCAGCGTTGAGGACCTCGGGACTGCAGGAAACACTGAAGCTTTCTTT. Translating gives CSVEDLGTAGNTEAFF.

V is TRBV27 and J is TRBJ2-5, with 9 bases identical to TRBD2. J was trimmed by 11 bases and V by 3 bases; bases with no gene match: 13. The CDR3 sequence is 15 residues long. Germline V gives CDR1 MNHEY, CDR2 SMNVEV (reference sequence). The CDR3 loop is CASSFEAGGGNEQYF. The CDR3 DNA follows: TGTGCCAGCAGTTTTGAAGCGGGGGGCGGGAATGAGCAGTACTTC.

The rearrangement uses TRBV6-1 and TRBJ1-3, with D perhaps TRBD1 (5 bases). Germline V gene lookup returns CDR1 MNHNS and CDR2 SASEGT. The ends were cut back, 8 bases at V and 0 bases at J, with 23 bases in the middle. The CDR3 loop spans 18 amino acids. In DNA form, the CDR3 reads TGTGCCAGCCGCGGGCAAGGGACGGTAGCTTTCTCTGGAAACACCATATATTTT. Translating gives CASRGQGTVAFSGNTIYF.